The sequence of this T cell receptor (beta chain) was determined in a study of OX40 agonist ivuxolimab in advanced cancers. TCRdb keeps only in-frame clones here, not all; method: immunoSEQ multiplex PCR. The table records about 69,000 clones, approximately 86% of them present only once. Germline V gene sequence: CDR1 SNHLY, CDR2 FYNNEI. Trimming removed 6 bases at V and 8 bases at J, with 16 bases between. CDR3 size: 13 residues. Note on this clone: No antigen is known for it.

Study results and limitations: There were, on average, more expanded clones in CD8+ T cells than in CD4+. Both CD4+ and CD8+ T cell populations in blood had undergone clonal expansion by week 6 at 0.1 to 3.0 mg/kg.

The source material was CD4+ or CD8+ T cells sorted from blood, sampled in a trial of the OX40 agonist ivuxolimab. The TCR originated in an adult with an advanced solid tumor such as melanoma, head and neck, liver or kidney cancer. The gene calls are TRBV2 and TRBJ1-2; D is perhaps TRBD1 (5 bases). The CDR3 DNA reads as TGTGCCAGCAGGGGCCCCGGAGGGGTCGGCTACACCTTC. It encodes CASRGPGGVGYTF.